The sequence of this T cell receptor (beta chain) was determined in a study of metastatic and nonmetastatic thyroid tumors. Study summary: Malignant and benign thyroid patients had repertoires compared in peripheral blood and tumor or nodule tissue.

With 3 bases removed from V and 1 base from J, the gap between germline ends came to 7 bases. From germline, CDR1 is SGHRS and CDR2 YFSETQ. The length of the CDR3 is 13 residues. Original handling: Researchers built a distant-metastasis classifier for papillary thyroid cancer that drew on CDR3 differences across clinicopathological groups. TCRdb used MiXCR to call clones anew from the PCR reads. The V and J calls shown here were made by TCRdb, not taken from the authors' results. The sample lists approximately 15,000 clones, roughly 34% occurring once. Every patient was untreated before thyroid surgery.

Material for sequencing was tumor tissue. V gene TRBV5-1 combines with J gene TRBJ1-1; D remains unclear. The TCR comes from a male donor with papillary thyroid cancer or a benign thyroid nodule (not recorded which). Some clones in this sample may be carry-over from other donors' samples. CDR3 in amino acids: CASSWEGNTEAFF. CDR3 nucleotide sequence: TGCGCCAGCAGCTGGGAGGGGAACACTGAAGCTTTCTTT.